This T cell receptor beta chain is from a study of OX40 agonist ivuxolimab in advanced cancers. Study context: In three patients, partial responses were observed, one with hepatocellular carcinoma and two with cutaneous melanoma.

On this clone: As yet, its antigen is unknown.

Blood specimens came from baseline, cycle 4 day 1, and cycle 7 day 1. Germline V lookup: CDR1 SGDLS, CDR2 YYNGEE. The CDR3 contains 15 residues. V shed 4 bases and J 5 bases; nucleotides not matched to a gene: 12. Study results and limitations: Undetermined was the antigen specificity of the expanded peripheral T cells.

TCRdb's table, derived via immunoSEQ multiplex PCR, lists solely in-frame clones and lacks some. The sample has approximately 68,000 clones; 80% to 90% are singletons. The sequence was collected from an adult with an advanced solid tumor such as melanoma, head and neck, liver or kidney cancer. The rearrangement links TRBV9 to TRBJ2-7, with 7 bases lining up with TRBD2. Sequencing was performed on CD4+ or CD8+ T cells sorted from blood, taken in a trial of the OX40 agonist ivuxolimab. CDR3 sequence (DNA): TGTGCCAGCAGCCCCCATCTGCGGGAGACCCACGAGCAGTACTTC. Translation gives CASSPHLRETHEQYF.